Sequencing of this T cell receptor beta chain was carried out in a study of blood T cells in healthy people across ages (dated by TCRdb to about 2015). Regarding the study in general: In model experiments, template switching captured roughly one uniquely barcoded TCR beta cDNA molecule for every two T cells. Using deep sequencing normalized with unique cDNA molecular identifiers, the study measured how TCR beta repertoire diversity changes with age. Four age groups were formed from the donors: young (average approximately 17 years), middle-aged (less than 40), aged (about 62) and long-lived (more than 75). To avoid experimental bias, donors of different ages were randomly spread across the sequencing lanes. Two additional independent replicas of 1 million unique cDNA reads from the same blood draw were analyzed for two donors (one aged 18 to 29 and one aged 80 or older).

Broad study findings and their caveats: Since profiling was done on bulk unsorted PBMCs, naive and antigen-experienced compartments could not be conclusively compared. Compared with the aged group, more naive CD4+ T cells, fewer expanded clones and increased TCR diversity were shown by the long-lived group, suggesting age selection. As age increased, observed TCR beta diversity per million T cells dropped in a roughly linear way, and a significant reduction was already evident by age approximately 40. Estimates of total diversity based on one million sequenced T cells were regarded as lower bounds and as underestimates. There was a strong correlation between observed TCR beta diversity and the percentage of naive T cells measured by flow cytometry. Because donor CMV infection status was unknown, age-related changes in expanded clonotypes were potentially confounded.

The method was 5' RACE. Data came from an Illumina HiSeq 2500. The second PCR ran for about 6 to 11 cycles and used a J-beta primer mix along with a sample-barcoded 5' primer. Each TCR beta cDNA molecule received a unique molecular identifier from a template-switch 5' adaptor carrying 12 random nucleotides. Each sample yielded at least 2.5 million CDR3-containing paired-end reads. First-strand cDNA synthesis was performed from all RNA using the Mint cDNA synthesis kit, with priming by a TRBC-specific oligonucleotide. Following uracil-DNA glycosylase treatment, all cDNA underwent a first 18-cycle PCR with the universal primers M1SS and BC2_uni_R. As for the authors' bioinformatics: Each sample was normalized by randomly selecting 1 million high-quality reads, each carrying a distinct molecular identifier. Reads sharing molecular identifiers were discarded rather than binned into consensus sequences. MiTCR, with a Q25 quality threshold and the strictest error-elimination algorithm, was used for CDR3 identification, clonotype clustering and error correction. A nonparametric unseen species model with Euler transformation was used to estimate a lower bound on total TCR beta diversity. The public sequencing data were trimmed at Q25 with fastp and processed into clonotypes with MiXCR by TCRdb, which kept only in-frame beta chains. Each entry merges the rows of one CDR3 protein and shows their most common DNA and genes. These V and J calls are TCRdb output, not the study's own analysis. In all, the sample holds approximately 1,000,000 distinct CDR3 sequences, and less than 50% of those were seen once. The ten most abundant clones make up 18% of the sample.

The roughly 39 donors, aged about 6 to 95 years, were systemically healthy Caucasian individuals from Russia. Roughly 10 milliliters of peripheral blood were drawn from each donor into EDTA-treated Vacutainer tubes. Ficoll-Paque density-gradient centrifugation was used to isolate PBMCs, with at least 7 million per sample. Trizol reagent was used to extract total RNA from the PBMCs, yielding at least 6 micrograms per sample. Naive CD45RAhigh/CD27high T cell percentages were measured by flow cytometry on a PBMC aliquot from every donor. From a lookup of the germline V gene, CDR1 and CDR2 are MGHRA and YSYEKL. V and J are trimmed by 0 bases and 4 bases, and the gene matches miss 9 bases of the junction. The CDR3 runs 17 amino acids, cysteine and phenylalanine included. The sequence is cut down to CDR3 DNA, 51 bases in frame from base 1. Comment on this clonotype: There is no known antigen for this receptor. Nothing much larger sits one base from this clone, and base qualities are not available.

Sequenced sample: blood. In this chain, TRBV4-1 is recombined with TRBJ2-3; TRBD2 aligns with 8 central bases. This receptor was taken from a woman aged 55-70 years in good health. The nucleotide sequence reads TGCGCCAGCAGCCAAGATGGGAGCGGGAGCGGGTCAGATACGCAGTATTTT. Translated, it gives CASSQDGSGSGSDTQYF.